Only a few counts were recorded for the clone carrying this T cell receptor (beta chain). Its antigen is not identified. The sample comes from a study of CD8 T cells in ankylosing spondylitis. Germline trimming cut 3 bases from V and 8 bases from J; bases unmatched to any gene: 4. CDR3 length: 13 amino acids. Per germline, CDR1 ENHRY and CDR2 SYGVKD. One entry per CDR3 protein results from TCRdb running MiXCR on the 5' RACE reads. The sample contains roughly 220,000 distinct CDR3 sequences, 15% to 20% of which appear only once. Broader study findings: Disease-linked clones had a CD8+ phenotype and relatively low frequency in peripheral blood. Within ankylosing spondylitis blood, a TCR beta motif made up of under 10 highly homologous variants appeared to be characteristic.

Input material: blood, either unsorted or a sorted T cell fraction (not recorded which). The clonotype was recovered from a male donor with ankylosing spondylitis. The J gene is TRBJ2-1, the V gene TRBV10-3; 7 positions agree with TRBD2. The CDR3 loop reads CAISDTSEDEQFF. The CDR3 region has the DNA TGTGCCATCAGTGATACTAGCGAGGATGAGCAGTTCTTC.